The 5 T cell receptor beta chains listed next were all sequenced from one sample in a study of CD8+CD57+ T cells in acquired aplastic anemia. CD8+CD57+ cell expansion, shown by flow cytometry, had occurred in the patients selected for sequencing. The study profiled TCR beta VDJ and CDR3 using genomic DNA as template. TCRdb fed the reads into MiXCR, producing one record per CDR3 protein. The table has approximately 150,000 distinct CDR3 sequences, around 48% seen once. Material for sequencing was sorted CD4+, CD8+, or CD8+CD57+ T cells (not recorded which) from PBMCs. These receptors came from a human donor with aplastic anemia.

As regards this clonotype: The junction departs from germline at one end; a sequencing error may be responsible. The chain couples TRBV27 to TRBJ2-3, with TRBD1 matching 7 bases. The length of the CDR3 is 13 residues. The V gene's germline CDR1 is MNHEY and CDR2 SMNVEV (reference sequence). The CDR3 region has the DNA TGTGCCAGCAGTTACGATGGGACAGAAACGCAGTATTTT. This encodes CASSYDGTETQYF.

There are many counts of this clonotype. V gene TRBV10-3 combines with J gene TRBJ1-2; a possible D gene is TRBD1 (6 bases). CDR3 length equals 15 residues. Looked up from germline, CDR1 is ENHRY and CDR2 is SYGVKD. V dropped 0 bases and J dropped 1 base, with 9 bases sitting between them. The CDR3 DNA follows: TGTGCCATCAGTGAGTCCCAGGGGTATAACTATGGCTACACCTTC. Its translation: CAISESQGYNYGYTF.

V is TRBV24-1 and J is TRBJ2-1; tentative D call: TRBD1 (6 bases). The germline gives CDR1 KGHDR, CDR2 SFDVKD. V was pared by 2 bases and J by 6 bases, with 16 bases between. This CDR3 comprises 16 residues. The CDR3 sequence is CATSDSRTAPLNEQFF. The CDR3 bases are TGTGCCACCAGTGATTCTCGGACAGCCCCCCTCAATGAGCAGTTCTTC.

The rearrangement links TRBV5-1 to TRBJ1-3; 10 nucleotides match TRBD1. Germline lookup yields CDR1 SGHRS and CDR2 YFSETQ. CDR3 length: 17 amino acids. The junction had 4 bases not matched to a gene; V was cut back by 1 base and J by 0 bases. The CDR3 region is CASSLQRQGASGNTIYF. DNA of the CDR3: TGCGCCAGCAGCTTGCAGCGACAGGGGGCCTCTGGAAACACCATATATTTT.

This chain joins TRBV2 and TRBJ1-2, with 9 positions matching TRBD1. The J segment lost 7 bases and the V segment lost 6 bases, leaving 3 bases of the junction unmatched. CDR1 and CDR2 from the germline V gene are SNHLY and FYNNEI. This CDR3 region has 12 residues. The CDR3 nucleotides read TGTGCCAGCAGCTTGACAGGGGGTGGCTACACCTTC. This encodes CASSLTGGGYTF.